The 11 T cell receptor beta chains in this list originate from one sample, sequenced in a study of vaccination effects on CD4 cells after COVID-19. Sequencing was performed with immunoSEQ multiplex PCR; in TCRdb, only in-frame clones are kept and a portion is missing. The table lists under 55,000 clones, 75% to 80% of them singletons. No antigen has been identified for these receptors. With the ViraFEST assay, the study expanded antigen-specific CD4+ T cells using viral peptide pools, then sequenced them. When about ten days of culture had elapsed, CD4+ T cells were isolated. In the vaccine recipients, nucleocapsid antibodies were negative and there was no prior SARS-CoV-2 infection. The source material was CD4+ T cells from PBMCs cultured with HCoV-OC43 spike peptides, sampled before COVID-19 vaccination. Subset in this sample: HCoV-OC43 spike overlapping peptide pool stimulation. Receptors were obtained from a human donor who received a COVID-19 vaccine.

V and J are TRBV6-1 and TRBJ2-7; no firm D call. V dropped 2 bases and J dropped 4 bases, with 9 bases sitting between them. Germline CDR1 is MNHNS and CDR2 is SASEGT. The CDR3 length is 13 residues. As DNA, the CDR3 is TGTGCCAGCAGTGAACCCCCACTTTACGAGCAGTACGTC. Protein sequence: CASSEPPLYEQYV.

This clone was picked up a small number of times. The V and J genes are TRBV5-1 and TRBJ2-1; possibly TRBD1 for D (5 bases). This CDR3 is built from 13 residues. V was trimmed by 1 base and J by 5 bases, leaving 7 bases between them. Looked up from germline, CDR1 is SGHRS and CDR2 is YFSETQ. CDR3 protein: CASSLLTDNEQFF. Written as DNA, the CDR3 is TGCGCCAGCAGCTTGTTGACAGACAATGAGCAGTTCTTC.

The CDR3 nucleotides read TGCGCCAGCAGCTTGGCGGCCGGGGTCCCGGATACGCAGTATTTT. Amino acid sequence: CASSLAAGVPDTQYF. This rearrangement joins TRBV5-1 to TRBJ2-3; weak D call: TRBD2 (5 bases). Germline V lookup: CDR1 SGHRS, CDR2 YFSETQ. There are 15 residues in the CDR3. The germline V and J ends were trimmed by 0 bases and 6 bases, with 14 bases remaining between them.

The V call is TRBV5-8, the J call TRBJ2-5; no definite D call. Trimming pared 0 bases from V and 2 bases from J, leaving 8 bases between. Germline CDR1 reads SGHTS; CDR2 reads YDEGEE. The CDR3 loop spans 14 amino acids. The CDR3 DNA reads TGTGCCAGCAGCTTGGGGAACCCTCAAGAGACCCAGTACTTC. It translates to CASSLGNPQETQYF.

This CDR3 reads CASSEHTGTKGFF. The DNA for the CDR3 is TGTGCCAGCAGTGAGCACACCGGGACCAAGGGGTTCTTC. V gene TRBV6-1 combines with J gene TRBJ2-1; the D call may be TRBD1 or TRBD2 (5 bases each). The CDR3 has 13 amino acids. The V end was cut by 3 bases, the J end by 15 bases, with 18 bases between. From germline, CDR1 is MNHNS and CDR2 SASEGT.

This chain links TRBV20-1 with TRBJ2-3, with D possibly matching TRBD2 (5 bases). V was cut by 3 bases and J by 6 bases, with 13 bases left in between. CDR3 size: 13 residues. Germline V gene data show CDR1 as DFQATT and CDR2 as SNEGSKA (reference sequence). Here the CDR3 reads CSASPWESDTQYF. Here the CDR3 DNA reads TGCAGTGCTAGTCCCTGGGAGAGCGATACGCAGTATTTT.

This sequence joins TRBV24-1 and TRBJ2-3, with TRBD1 identical over 8 bases. Germline CDR1 is KGHDR and CDR2 is SFDVKD. This CDR3 spans 16 amino acids. V gave up 4 bases and J gave up 2 bases; unmatched junction bases: 7. CDR3 nucleotide sequence: TGTGCCACCAGTGACCGACAGGGGAGACACACAGATACGCAGTATTTT. Its protein product is CATSDRQGRHTDTQYF.

The V call is TRBV2, the J call TRBJ1-1; a weak D match, TRBD1 (6 bases). This CDR3 region has 14 residues. The V gene's germline CDR1 is SNHLY and CDR2 FYNNEI. V was cut by 6 bases and J by 0 bases, with 11 bases left in between. The CDR3 DNA is TGTGCCAGCAGCTCAAGACAGGTGAACACTGAAGCTTTCTTT. It is translated as CASSSRQVNTEAFF.

V is TRBV7-3 and J is TRBJ2-5; 8 bases agree with TRBD1. This CDR3 is 16 amino acids long. In germline, CDR1 is SGHTA, CDR2 FQGTGA. The V gene end was trimmed by 2 bases and the J gene end by 5 bases; junction bases not matched to a gene: 10. The CDR3 region is CASSLSADRARETQYF. The CDR3 DNA sequence: TGTGCCAGCAGCTTATCCGCGGACAGGGCCCGGGAGACCCAGTACTTC.

The V call is TRBV19, the J call TRBJ1-5; D gene ambiguous. The germline CDR1 and CDR2 sequences are LNHDA and SQIVND (reference sequence). Trimming pared 5 bases from V and 0 bases from J, leaving 11 bases between. CDR3 length equals 15 residues. CDR3 bases: TGTGCCAGTAGTCCGGCGCGGTATAGCAATCAGCCCCAGCATTTT. This sequence encodes CASSPARYSNQPQHF.

This clone showed up just a few times. The chain employs TRBV28 and TRBJ2-3; 7 nucleotides line up with TRBD2. The trim removed 2 bases at V and 4 bases at J, leaving 0 bases unmatched. The CDR3 is made up of 13 amino acids. In germline, CDR1 is MDHEN, CDR2 SYDVKM. CDR3 DNA sequence: TGTGCCAGCAGTTTAGGGGGGGCAGATACGCAGTATTTT. Its protein is CASSLGGADTQYF.